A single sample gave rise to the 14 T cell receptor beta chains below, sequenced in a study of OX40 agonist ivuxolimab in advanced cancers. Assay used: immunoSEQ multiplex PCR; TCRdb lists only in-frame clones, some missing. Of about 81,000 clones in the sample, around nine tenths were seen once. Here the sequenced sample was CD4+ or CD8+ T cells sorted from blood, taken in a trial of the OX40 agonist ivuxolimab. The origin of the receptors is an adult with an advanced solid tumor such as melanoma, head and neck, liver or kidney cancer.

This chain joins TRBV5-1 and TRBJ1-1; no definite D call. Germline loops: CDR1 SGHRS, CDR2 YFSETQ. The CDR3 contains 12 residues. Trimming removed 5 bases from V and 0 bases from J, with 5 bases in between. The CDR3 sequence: CASSRMNTEAFF. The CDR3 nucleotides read TGCGCCAGCAGTCGGATGAACACTGAAGCTTTCTTT.

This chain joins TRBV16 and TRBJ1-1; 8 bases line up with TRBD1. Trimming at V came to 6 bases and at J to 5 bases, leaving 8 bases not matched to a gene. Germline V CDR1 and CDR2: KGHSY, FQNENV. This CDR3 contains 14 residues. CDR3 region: CASSPDRGRTEAFF. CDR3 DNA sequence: TGTGCCAGCAGTCCAGACAGGGGAAGGACTGAAGCTTTCTTT. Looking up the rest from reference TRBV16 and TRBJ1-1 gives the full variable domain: GEEVAQTPKHLVRGEGQKAKLYCAPIKGHSYVFWYQQVLKNEFKFLISFQNENVFDETGMPKERFSAKCLPNSPCSLEIQATKLEDSAVYFCASSPDRGRTEAFFGQGTRLTVV.

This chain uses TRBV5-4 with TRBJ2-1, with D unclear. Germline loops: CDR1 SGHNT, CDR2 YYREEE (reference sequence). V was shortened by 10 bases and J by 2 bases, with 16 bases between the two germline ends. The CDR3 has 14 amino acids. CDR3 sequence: CAGSHQTPYNEQFF. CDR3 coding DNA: TGTGCCGGTTCCCACCAGACCCCCTACAATGAGCAGTTCTTC.

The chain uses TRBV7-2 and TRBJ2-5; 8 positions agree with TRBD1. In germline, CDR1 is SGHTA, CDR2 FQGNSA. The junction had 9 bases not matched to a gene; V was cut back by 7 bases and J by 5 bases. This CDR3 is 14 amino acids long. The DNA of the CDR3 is TGTGCCAGCACCCGACAGGGGTTAGGCGAGACCCAGTACTTC. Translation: CASTRQGLGETQYF.

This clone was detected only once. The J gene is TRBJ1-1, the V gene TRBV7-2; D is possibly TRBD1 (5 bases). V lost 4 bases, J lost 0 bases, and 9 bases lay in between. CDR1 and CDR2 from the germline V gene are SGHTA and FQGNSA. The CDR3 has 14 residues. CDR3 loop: CASSWWGMNTEAFF. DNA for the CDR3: TGTGCCAGCAGCTGGTGGGGGATGAACACTGAAGCTTTCTTT.

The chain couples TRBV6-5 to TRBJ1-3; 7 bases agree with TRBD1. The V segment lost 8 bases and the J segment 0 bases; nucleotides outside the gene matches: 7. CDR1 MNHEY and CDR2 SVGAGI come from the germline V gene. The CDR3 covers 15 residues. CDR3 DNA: TGTGCCAGCGGACTACAGGGGAGCTCTGGAAACACCATATATTTT. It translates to CASGLQGSSGNTIYF.

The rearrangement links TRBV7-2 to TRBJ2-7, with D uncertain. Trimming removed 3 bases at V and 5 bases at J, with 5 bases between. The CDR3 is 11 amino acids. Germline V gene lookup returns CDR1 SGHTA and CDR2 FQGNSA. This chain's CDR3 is CASSFLHEQYF. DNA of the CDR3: TGTGCCAGCAGCTTTCTCCACGAGCAGTACTTC.

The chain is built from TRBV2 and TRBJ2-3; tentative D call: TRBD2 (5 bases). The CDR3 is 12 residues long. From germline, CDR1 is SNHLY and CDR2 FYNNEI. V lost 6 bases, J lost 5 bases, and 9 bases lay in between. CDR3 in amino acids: CASRLEQDTQYF. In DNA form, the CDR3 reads TGTGCCAGCAGACTAGAGCAAGATACGCAGTATTTT. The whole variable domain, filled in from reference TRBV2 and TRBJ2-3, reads EPEVTQTPSHQVTQMGQEVILRCVPISNHLYFYWYRQILGQKVEFLVSFYNNEISEKSEIFDDQFSVERPDGSNFTLKIRSTKLEDSAMYFCASRLEQDTQYFGPGTRLTVL.

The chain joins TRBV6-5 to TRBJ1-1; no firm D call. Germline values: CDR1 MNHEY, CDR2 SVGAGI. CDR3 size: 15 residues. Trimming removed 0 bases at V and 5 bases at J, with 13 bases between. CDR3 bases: TGTGCCAGCAGTTACTCTGCTAACAGAGAAACTGAAGCTTTCTTT. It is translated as CASSYSANRETEAFF.

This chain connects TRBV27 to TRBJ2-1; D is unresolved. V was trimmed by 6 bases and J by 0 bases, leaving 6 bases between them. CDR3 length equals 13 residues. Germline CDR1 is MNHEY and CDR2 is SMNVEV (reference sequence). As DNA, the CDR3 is TGTGCCAGCAGACGTACCTCCTACAATGAGCAGTTCTTC. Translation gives CASRRTSYNEQFF.

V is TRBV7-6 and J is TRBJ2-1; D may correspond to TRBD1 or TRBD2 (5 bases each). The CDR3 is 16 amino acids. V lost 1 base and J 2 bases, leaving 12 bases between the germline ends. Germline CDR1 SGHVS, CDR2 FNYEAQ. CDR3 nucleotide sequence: TGTGCCAGCAGCTTAGTGGCTGGGGACCCCTACAATGAGCAGTTCTTC. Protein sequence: CASSLVAGDPYNEQFF.

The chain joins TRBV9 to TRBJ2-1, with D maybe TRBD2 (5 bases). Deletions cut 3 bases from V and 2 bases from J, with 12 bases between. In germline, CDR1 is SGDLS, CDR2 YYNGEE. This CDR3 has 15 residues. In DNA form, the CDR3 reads TGTGCCAGCAGCGCACCGGGATGGCCCTACAATGAGCAGTTCTTC. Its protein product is CASSAPGWPYNEQFF.

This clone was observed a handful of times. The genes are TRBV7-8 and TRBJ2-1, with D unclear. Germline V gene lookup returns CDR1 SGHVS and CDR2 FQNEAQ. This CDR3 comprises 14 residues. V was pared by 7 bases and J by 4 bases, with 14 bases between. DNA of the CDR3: TGTGCCAGCACTCCCAAGGCTCTATACAATGAGCAGTTCTTC. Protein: CASTPKALYNEQFF.

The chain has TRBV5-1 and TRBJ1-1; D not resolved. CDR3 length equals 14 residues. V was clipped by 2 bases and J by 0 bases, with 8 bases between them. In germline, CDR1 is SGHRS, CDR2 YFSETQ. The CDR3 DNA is TGCGCCAGCAGCTTAGAAGACATGAACACTGAAGCTTTCTTT. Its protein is CASSLEDMNTEAFF. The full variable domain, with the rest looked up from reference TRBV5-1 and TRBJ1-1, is KAGVTQTPRYLIKTRGQQVTLSCSPISGHRSVSWYQQTPGQGLQFLFEYFSETQRNKGNFPGRFSGRQFSNSRSEMNVSTLELGDSALYLCASSLEDMNTEAFFGQGTRLTVV.